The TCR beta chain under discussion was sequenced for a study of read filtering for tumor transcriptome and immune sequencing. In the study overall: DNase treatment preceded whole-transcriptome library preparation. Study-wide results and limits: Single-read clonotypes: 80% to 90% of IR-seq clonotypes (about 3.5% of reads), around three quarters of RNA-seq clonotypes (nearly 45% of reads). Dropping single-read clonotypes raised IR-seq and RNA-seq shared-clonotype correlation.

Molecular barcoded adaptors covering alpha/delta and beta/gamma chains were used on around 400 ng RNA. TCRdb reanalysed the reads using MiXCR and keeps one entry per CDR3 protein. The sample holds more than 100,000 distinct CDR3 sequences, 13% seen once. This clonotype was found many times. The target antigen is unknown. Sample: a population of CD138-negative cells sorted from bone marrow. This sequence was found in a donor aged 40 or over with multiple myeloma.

The CDR3 DNA reads as TGTGCCAGCTCACCAGGGGGAGACTACTACAATGAGCAGTTCTTC. Residues: CASSPGGDYYNEQFF. The chain couples TRBV18 to TRBJ2-1; D is tentatively TRBD1 or TRBD2 (5 bases each). The CDR3 has 15 residues. The germline V and J ends were trimmed by 2 bases and 3 bases, with 11 bases remaining between them. Per the germline V gene, CDR1 is KGHSH and CDR2 is LQKENI.